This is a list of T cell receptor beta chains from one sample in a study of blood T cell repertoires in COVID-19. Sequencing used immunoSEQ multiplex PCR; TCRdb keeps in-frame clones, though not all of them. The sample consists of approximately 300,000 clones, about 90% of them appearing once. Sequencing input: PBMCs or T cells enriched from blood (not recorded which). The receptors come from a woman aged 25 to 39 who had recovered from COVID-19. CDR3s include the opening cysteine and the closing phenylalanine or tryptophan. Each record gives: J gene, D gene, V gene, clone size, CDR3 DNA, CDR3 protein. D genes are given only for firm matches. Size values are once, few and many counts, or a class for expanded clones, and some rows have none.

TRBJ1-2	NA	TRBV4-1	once	TGCGCCAGCAGCCAAATAGGACAGTTCTATGGCTACACCTTC	CASSQIGQFYGYTF
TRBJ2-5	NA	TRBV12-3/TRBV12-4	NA	TGTGCCAGCAGTTTGGGGCGGGGAGAGACCCAGTACTTC	CASSLGRGETQYF
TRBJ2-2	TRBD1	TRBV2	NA	TGTGCCAGCAGGGGGCAGGGGGCGAGCACCGGGGAGCTGTTTTTT	CASRGQGASTGELFF
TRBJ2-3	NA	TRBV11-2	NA	TGTGCCAGCAGCTTAGCCGGGAGAGGGACAGATACGCAGTATTTT	CASSLAGRGTDTQYF
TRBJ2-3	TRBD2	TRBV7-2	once	TGTGCCAGCAGCTTAGACCCCCGCGGGGGGCCCACAGATACGCAGTATTTT	CASSLDPRGGPTDTQYF
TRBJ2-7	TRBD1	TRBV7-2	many	TGTGCCAGCAGTGATACCGGGACAGGGGGCGCGTTCGACGAGCAGTACTTC	CASSDTGTGGAFDEQYF
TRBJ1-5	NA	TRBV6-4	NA	TGTGCCAGCAGTGACAGTAATTGGTGGGAGCCGCCCCAGCATTTT	CASSDSNWWEPPQHF
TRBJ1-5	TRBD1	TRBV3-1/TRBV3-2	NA	TGTGCCAGCAGCCTAGGGACAGCGACAGGTCAGCCCCAGCATTTT	CASSLGTATGQPQHF
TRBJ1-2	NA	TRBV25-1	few	TGTGCCAGCAGTGACACTCTCTTGGGGGGATATGGCTACACCTTC	CASSDTLLGGYGYTF
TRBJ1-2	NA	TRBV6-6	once	TGTGCCAGCAGTTATACCACAGGTTCCTATGGCTACACCTTC	CASSYTTGSYGYTF
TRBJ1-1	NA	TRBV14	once	TGTGCCAGCAGCCAAAATGCAGGGTACTACACTGAAGCTTTCTTT	CASSQNAGYYTEAFF
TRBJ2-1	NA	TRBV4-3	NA	TGCGCCAGCAGCCAAGAGAATAGCTACAATGAGCAGTTCTTC	CASSQENSYNEQFF